This T cell receptor (beta chain) was recorded in a study of T-cell memory formation after mild COVID-19 (dated by TCRdb to 2020 to 2023). Broadly, across the study: TCR sequence clusters from the two donors were found to be largely donor specific. Longitudinal TCRalpha and TCRbeta repertoire sequencing tracked T-cell clones expanding and contracting after mild COVID-19 in a couple of donors. Two young, previously healthy adult volunteers made up the cohort, one male and one female.

This clonotype has at least ten counts. Its antigen remains undetermined. One base away there is no much larger clone; base qualities are not given. Ficoll-Paque density gradient centrifugation was the method used to isolate PBMCs. The CDR3 sequence holds 13 residues, the cysteine and phenylalanine included. Only the CDR3 DNA is retained, 39 bases long and in frame from the first base. V is reduced by 3 bases and J by 3 bases, leaving a spacing of 8 bases between them. The germline V gene provides CDR1 MNHEY and CDR2 SVGEGT. Paper-wide results and their limitations: Clones contracting from day 15 to 85 had balanced CD4/CD8 phenotypes, while a second wave expanding from day 15 to 37 was biased towards CD4+. Some responding clones were detected in pre-infection memory, which suggested that pre-existing cross-reactive memory T cells had joined the SARS-CoV-2 response. SARS-CoV-2 specificity of the second-wave clones peaking on day 37 was not confirmed. Contracting CD4+ clones were found mainly in CM and EM memory subsets, while CD8+ clones were enriched in EMRA. Only two mild cases were covered in the study, and larger cohorts including severe cases with pre-infection samples were considered necessary.

Sequencing took place on an Illumina NovaSeq 6000. TCRalpha and TCRbeta cDNA libraries were built by 5'RACE with constant-segment primers, adding sample barcodes and unique molecular identifiers. Trizol reagent was used to extract RNA from every sample. The libraries were amplified in two PCR steps, and the second step added a second sample barcode and Illumina TruSeq adapters. The libraries were sequenced on an Illumina NovaSeq using 2 x 150 bp paired-end reads. For the original study's pipeline: Demultiplexing of reads and collapsing into UMI-guided consensus sequences were performed with migec v1.2.7. Using mixcr v2.1.11, the UMI consensuses were aligned to TRA and TRB V and J templates and assembled into clonotypes. A clonotype was counted as expanded or contracted only if both edgeR and NoisET called the change significant, with noise models trained on biological replicates. For edgeR calls, a false discovery rate-adjusted p below 0.01 and a log2 fold-change threshold of 1 were applied. PCA with hierarchical clustering of max-normalized trajectories of the 1000 most abundant clonotypes was used as exploratory dynamics analysis. The CD4 or CD8 phenotype of responding clones was assigned using the separately sequenced CD4+ and CD8+ repertoires. TCRdb took the public reads, trimmed them with fastp at Q25, ran MiXCR for clone calling and kept in-frame beta chains. Under each unique CDR3 protein, matching rows form one entry showing the most common genes and DNA. The V and J calls come from TCRdb's annotation, not from the publication. This sample comprises about 190,000 distinct CDR3 sequences, approximately 20% of them detected only once. The ten largest clonotypes hold 2.4% of the sample.

The sequence is built from TRBV6-2 or TRBV6-3 and TRBJ1-1; a tentative D call is TRBD1 (6 bases match). This sequence was found in an adult woman who had mild COVID-19 (a few samples of this study predate the infection). The sample titles of this study are shuffled in the database, so cell type and time point are left out; the donor was told from shared clones. Source material: PBMCs or a T cell subset sorted from them (not recorded which). The DNA is as follows: TGTGCCAGCAGTTATGGGGGGCACACTGAAGCTTTCTTT. Translated, this gives CASSYGGHTEAFF.